A selection of T cell receptor beta chains follows, all from one sample in a study of human T cells and chemical hapten exposure. From the RACE reads, TCRdb called clonotypes with MiXCR, one entry per CDR3 protein. The sample has about 39,000 distinct CDR3 sequences, about 12% seen once. This sample comprised whole blood, obtained in connection with sensitization to the hapten diphenylcyclopropenone (DPC). The receptor set was obtained from a woman aged 35 to 49 with alopecia areata. Some clones in this sample may be carry-over from other donors' samples. CDR3s include the opening cysteine and the closing phenylalanine or tryptophan. A D gene is named only where the DNA matches it firmly. Size values are once, few and many counts, or a class for expanded clones, and some rows have none.

D gene | J gene | V gene | clone size | CDR3 protein | CDR3 DNA
- | TRBJ2-1 | TRBV20-1 | few | CSPGTTLYNEQFF | TGCAGCCCCGGGACGACGCTTTACAATGAGCAGTTCTTC
- | TRBJ2-3 | TRBV28 | many | CASSRQLDTQYF | TGTGCCAGCAGCCGACAGCTAGATACGCAGTATTTT
TRBD2 | TRBJ2-5 | TRBV7-9 | many | CASSLVLAGLETQYF | TGTGCCAGCAGCTTAGTACTAGCGGGGCTCGAGACCCAGTACTTC
- | TRBJ1-3 | TRBV12-3/TRBV12-4 | few | CASSQLSGLDTIYF | TGTGCCAGCAGCCAATTATCGGGGTTGGACACCATATATTTT
- | TRBJ1-5 | TRBV28 | many | CASSPTDQPQHF | TGTGCCAGCAGCCCCACCGATCAGCCCCAGCATTTT
- | TRBJ2-2 | TRBV4-3 | - | CASSQDTTGRTGELFF | TGCGCCAGCAGCCAAGATACTACAGGGAGGACCGGGGAGCTGTTTTTT
TRBD2 | TRBJ2-5 | TRBV12-3/TRBV12-4 | many | CASSRKAGFQETQYF | TGTGCCAGCAGTCGCAAAGCGGGGTTCCAAGAGACCCAGTACTTC
- | TRBJ2-7 | TRBV7-9 | few | CASRSLWSYEQYF | TGTGCCAGCAGGTCCTTATGGTCCTACGAGCAGTACTTC
- | TRBJ2-4 | TRBV29-1 | few | CSVEGGALNIQYF | TGCAGCGTTGAAGGGGGAGCCCTAAACATTCAGTACTTC
- | TRBJ2-5 | TRBV11-2 | many | CASSLGAAQETQYF | TGTGCCAGCAGCTTAGGGGCAGCACAAGAGACCCAGTACTTC
TRBD1 | TRBJ2-7 | TRBV12-3/TRBV12-4 | many | CASSRGTGGSEQYF | TGTGCCAGCAGTCGGGGGACAGGGGGCTCCGAGCAGTACTTC
TRBD1 | TRBJ2-5 | TRBV10-3 | many | CATAGQGRTQETQYF | TGTGCCACCGCCGGACAGGGTAGGACCCAAGAGACCCAGTACTTC
- | TRBJ2-5 | TRBV6-5 | - | CASSHRYPLQGETQYF | TGTGCCAGCAGCCACCGCTACCCGCTGCAGGGGGAGACCCAGTACTTC
- | TRBJ2-5 | TRBV7-9 | many | CASSSRDEGNQYF | TGTGCCAGCAGCTCCCGGGACGAAGGGAACCAGTACTTC
- | TRBJ1-1 | TRBV29-1 | few | CSVGARETTEAFF | TGCAGCGTTGGCGCCAGGGAGACCACTGAAGCTTTCTTT
TRBD1 | TRBJ1-1 | TRBV6-5 | few | CASSYSRTGTEAFF | TGTGCCAGCAGTTACTCAAGGACAGGTACTGAAGCTTTCTTT
TRBD2 | TRBJ2-2 | TRBV5-4 | few | CASSAGLAGVSGELFF | TGTGCCAGCAGCGCGGGACTAGCGGGAGTATCTGGGGAGCTGTTTTTT
- | TRBJ2-5 | TRBV11-3 | many | CASSPSRRGETQYF | TGTGCCAGCAGCCCCTCCCGACGGGGGGAGACCCAGTACTTC
- | TRBJ2-7 | TRBV18 | many | CASSPQPDGYEQYF | TGTGCCAGCTCCCCCCAGCCCGACGGCTACGAGCAGTACTTC
- | TRBJ2-2 | TRBV11-1 | few | CASIKGGANTGELFF | TGTGCCAGCATAAAGGGGGGCGCGAACACCGGGGAGCTGTTTTTT
TRBD1 | TRBJ1-3 | TRBV4-3 | many | CASSQERTGSGNTIYF | TGCGCCAGCAGCCAAGAAAGGACAGGGAGTGGAAACACCATATATTTT
- | TRBJ1-2 | TRBV24-1 | many | CATSATGYGYTF | TGTGCCACCAGTGCGACAGGCTATGGCTACACCTTC